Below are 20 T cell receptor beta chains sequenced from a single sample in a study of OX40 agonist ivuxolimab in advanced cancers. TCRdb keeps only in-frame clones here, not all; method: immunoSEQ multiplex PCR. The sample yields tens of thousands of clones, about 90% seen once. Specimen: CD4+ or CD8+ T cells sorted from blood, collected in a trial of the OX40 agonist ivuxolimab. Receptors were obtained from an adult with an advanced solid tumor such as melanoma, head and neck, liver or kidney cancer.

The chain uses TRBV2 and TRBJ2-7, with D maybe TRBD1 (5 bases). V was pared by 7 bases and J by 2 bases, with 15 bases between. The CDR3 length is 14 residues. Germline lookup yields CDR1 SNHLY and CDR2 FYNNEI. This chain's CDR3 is CASIKGKGAYEQYF. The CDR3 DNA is TGTGCCAGCATTAAAGGTAAAGGGGCCTACGAGCAGTACTTC.

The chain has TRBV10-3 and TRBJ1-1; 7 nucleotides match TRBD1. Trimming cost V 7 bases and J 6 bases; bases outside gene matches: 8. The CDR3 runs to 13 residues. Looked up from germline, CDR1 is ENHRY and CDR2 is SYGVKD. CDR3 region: CAIKDRDGAEAFF. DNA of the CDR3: TGTGCCATCAAAGACAGGGATGGAGCTGAAGCTTTCTTT.

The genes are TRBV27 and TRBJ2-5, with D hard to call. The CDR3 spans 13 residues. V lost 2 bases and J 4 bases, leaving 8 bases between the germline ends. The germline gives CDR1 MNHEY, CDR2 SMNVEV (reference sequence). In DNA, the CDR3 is TGTGCCAGCAGTTTACGGTCCAGAGAGACCCAGTACTTC. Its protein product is CASSLRSRETQYF.

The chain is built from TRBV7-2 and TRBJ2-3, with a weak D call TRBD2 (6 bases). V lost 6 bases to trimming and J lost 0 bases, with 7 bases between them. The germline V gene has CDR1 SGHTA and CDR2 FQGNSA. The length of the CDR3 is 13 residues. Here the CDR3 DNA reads TGTGCCAGCAGACTAGCTAGCACAGATACGCAGTATTTT. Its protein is CASRLASTDTQYF.

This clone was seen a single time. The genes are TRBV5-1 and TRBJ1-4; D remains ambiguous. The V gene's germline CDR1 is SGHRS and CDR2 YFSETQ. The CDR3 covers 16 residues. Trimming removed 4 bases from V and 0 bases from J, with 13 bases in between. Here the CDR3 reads CASSPTYRATNEKLFF. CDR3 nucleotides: TGCGCCAGCAGCCCAACCTATAGGGCAACTAATGAAAAACTGTTTTTT.

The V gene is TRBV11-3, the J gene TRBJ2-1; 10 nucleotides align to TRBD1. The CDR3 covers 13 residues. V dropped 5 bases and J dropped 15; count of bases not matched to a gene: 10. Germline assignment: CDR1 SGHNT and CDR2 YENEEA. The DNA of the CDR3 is TGTGCCAGCAGCCGGACAGGGGGAGGGATCTTGTTCTTC. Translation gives CASSRTGGGILFF.

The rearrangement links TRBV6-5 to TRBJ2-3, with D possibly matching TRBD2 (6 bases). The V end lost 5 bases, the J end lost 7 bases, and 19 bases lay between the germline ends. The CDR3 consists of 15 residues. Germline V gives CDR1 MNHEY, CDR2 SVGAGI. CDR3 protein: CASSHERLEGYTQYF. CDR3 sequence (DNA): TGTGCCAGCAGTCACGAACGACTAGAAGGGTATACGCAGTATTTT.

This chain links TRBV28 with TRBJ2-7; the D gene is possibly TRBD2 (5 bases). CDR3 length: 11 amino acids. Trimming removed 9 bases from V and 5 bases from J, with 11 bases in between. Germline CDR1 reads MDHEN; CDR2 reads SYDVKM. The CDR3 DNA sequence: TGTGCCAGATTAAAGGGAGACGAGCAGTACTTC. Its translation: CARLKGDEQYF.

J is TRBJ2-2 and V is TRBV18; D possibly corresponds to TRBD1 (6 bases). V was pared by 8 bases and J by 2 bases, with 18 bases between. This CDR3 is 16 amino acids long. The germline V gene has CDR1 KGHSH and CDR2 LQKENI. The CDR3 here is CASNHRRTDNTGELFF. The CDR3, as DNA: TGTGCCAGCAACCACCGACGGACAGATAACACCGGGGAGCTGTTTTTT.

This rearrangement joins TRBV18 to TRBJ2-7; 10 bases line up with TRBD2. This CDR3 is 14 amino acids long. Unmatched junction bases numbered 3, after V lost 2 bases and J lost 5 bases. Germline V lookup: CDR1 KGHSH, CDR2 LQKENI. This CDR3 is CASSPRLAGDEQYF. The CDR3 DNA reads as TGTGCCAGCTCACCAAGGCTAGCGGGAGACGAGCAGTACTTC.

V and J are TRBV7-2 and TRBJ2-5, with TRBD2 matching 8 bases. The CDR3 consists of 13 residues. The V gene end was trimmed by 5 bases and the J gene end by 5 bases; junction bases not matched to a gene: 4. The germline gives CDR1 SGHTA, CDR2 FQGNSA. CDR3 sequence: CASSPGRGETQYF. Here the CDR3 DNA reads TGTGCCAGCAGCCCCGGGAGGGGCGAGACCCAGTACTTC. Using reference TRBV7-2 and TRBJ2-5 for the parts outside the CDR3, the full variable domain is GAGVSQSPSNKVTEKGKDVELRCDPISGHTALYWYRQSLGQGLEFLIYFQGNSAPDKSGLPSDRFSAERTGGSVSTLTIQRTQQEDSAVYLCASSPGRGETQYFGPGTRLLVL.

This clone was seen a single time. In DNA, the CDR3 is TGTGCCAGCAGTGAACAGGGGGCCGAGCAGTACTTC. The encoded protein is CASSEQGAEQYF. The J gene is TRBJ2-7, the V gene TRBV2, with TRBD1 identical over 8 bases. This CDR3 region has 12 residues. Germline CDR1 is SNHLY and CDR2 is FYNNEI. V lost 2 bases to trimming and J lost 6 bases; unmatched junction nucleotides: 0.

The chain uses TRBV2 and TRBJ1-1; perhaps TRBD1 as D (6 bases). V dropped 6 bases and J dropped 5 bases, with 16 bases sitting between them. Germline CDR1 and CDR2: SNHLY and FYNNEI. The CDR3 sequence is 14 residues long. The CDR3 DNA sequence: TGTGCCAGCAGGAAGGACGGAGGGGGGACTGAAGCTTTCTTT. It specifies CASRKDGGGTEAFF.

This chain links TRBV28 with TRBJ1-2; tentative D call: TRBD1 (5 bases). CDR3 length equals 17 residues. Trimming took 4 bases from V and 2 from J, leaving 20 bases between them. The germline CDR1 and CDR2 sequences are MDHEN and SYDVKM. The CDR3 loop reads CASSSSGVGWGNYGYTF. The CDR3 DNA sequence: TGTGCCAGCAGTTCCTCGGGGGTGGGTTGGGGGAACTATGGCTACACCTTC.

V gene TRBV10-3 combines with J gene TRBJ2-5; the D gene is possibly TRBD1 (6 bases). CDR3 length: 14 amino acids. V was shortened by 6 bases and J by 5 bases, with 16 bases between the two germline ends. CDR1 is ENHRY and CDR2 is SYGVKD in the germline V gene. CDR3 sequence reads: CAIRGHHGGETQYF. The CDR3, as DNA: TGTGCCATCAGGGGACATCATGGGGGTGAGACCCAGTACTTC.

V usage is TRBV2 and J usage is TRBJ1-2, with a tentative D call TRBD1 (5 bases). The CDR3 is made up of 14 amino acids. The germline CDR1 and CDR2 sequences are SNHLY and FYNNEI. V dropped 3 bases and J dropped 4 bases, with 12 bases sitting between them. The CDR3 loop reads CASSESREGYGYTF. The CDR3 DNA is TGTGCCAGCAGTGAGAGCAGGGAAGGCTATGGCTACACCTTC.

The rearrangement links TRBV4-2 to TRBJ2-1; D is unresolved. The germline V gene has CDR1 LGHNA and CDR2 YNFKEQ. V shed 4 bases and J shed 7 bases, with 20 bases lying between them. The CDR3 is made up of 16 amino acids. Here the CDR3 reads CASSPPFGAMGNEQFF. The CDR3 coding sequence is TGTGCCAGCAGCCCGCCTTTTGGTGCTATGGGTAATGAGCAGTTCTTC.

CDR3 region: CASSMARSSYNEQFF. As DNA, the CDR3 is TGTGCCAGTAGTATGGCGCGGAGCTCCTACAATGAGCAGTTCTTC. V usage is TRBV19 and J usage is TRBJ2-1; no reliable D call. The V and J ends lost 3 bases and 0 bases respectively, with 9 bases between them. The CDR3 covers 15 residues. Germline CDR1 reads LNHDA; CDR2 reads SQIVND (reference sequence).

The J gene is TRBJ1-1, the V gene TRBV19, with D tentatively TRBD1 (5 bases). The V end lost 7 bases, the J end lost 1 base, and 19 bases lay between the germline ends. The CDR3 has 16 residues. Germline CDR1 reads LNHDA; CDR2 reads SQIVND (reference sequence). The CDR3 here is CASTDPPGTGNTEAFF. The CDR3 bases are TGTGCCAGTACCGACCCGCCCGGGACTGGGAACACTGAAGCTTTCTTT.

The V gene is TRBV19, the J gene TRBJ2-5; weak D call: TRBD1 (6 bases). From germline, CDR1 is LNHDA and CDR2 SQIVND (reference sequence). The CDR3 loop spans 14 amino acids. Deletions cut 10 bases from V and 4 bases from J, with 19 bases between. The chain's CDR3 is CATSARTVGETQYF. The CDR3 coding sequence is TGTGCCACTTCCGCCCGGACAGTGGGAGAGACCCAGTACTTC.